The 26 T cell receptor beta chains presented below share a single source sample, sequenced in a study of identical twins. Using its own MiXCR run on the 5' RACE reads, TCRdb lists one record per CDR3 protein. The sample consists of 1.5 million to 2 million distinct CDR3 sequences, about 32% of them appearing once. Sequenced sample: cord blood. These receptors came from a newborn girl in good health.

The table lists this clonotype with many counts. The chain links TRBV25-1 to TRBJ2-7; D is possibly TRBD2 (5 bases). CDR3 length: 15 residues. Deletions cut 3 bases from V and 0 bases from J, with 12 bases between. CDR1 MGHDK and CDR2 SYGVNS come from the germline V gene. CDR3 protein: CASSDISGSSYEQYF. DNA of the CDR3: TGTGCCAGCAGTGATATCAGCGGTAGCTCCTACGAGCAGTACTTC.

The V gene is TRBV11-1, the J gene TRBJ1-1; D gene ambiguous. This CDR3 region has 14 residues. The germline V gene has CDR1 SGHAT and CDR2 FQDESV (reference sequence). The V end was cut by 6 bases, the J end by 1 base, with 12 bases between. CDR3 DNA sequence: TGTGCCAGCAGGAAAAGACGGGGGAACACTGAAGCTTTCTTT. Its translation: CASRKRRGNTEAFF. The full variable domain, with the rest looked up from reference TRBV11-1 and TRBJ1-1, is EAEVAQSPRYKITEKSQAVAFWCDPISGHATLYWYRQILGQGPELLVQFQDESVVDDSQLPKDRFSAERLKGVDSTLKIQPAELGDSAMYLCASRKRRGNTEAFFGQGTRLTVV.

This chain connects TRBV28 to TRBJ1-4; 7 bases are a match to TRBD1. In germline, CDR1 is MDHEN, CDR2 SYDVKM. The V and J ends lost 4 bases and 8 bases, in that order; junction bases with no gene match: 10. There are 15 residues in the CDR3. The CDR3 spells CASSSPSTGREKLFF. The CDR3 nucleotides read TGTGCCAGCAGTTCGCCGTCGACAGGGCGGGAAAAACTGTTTTTT.

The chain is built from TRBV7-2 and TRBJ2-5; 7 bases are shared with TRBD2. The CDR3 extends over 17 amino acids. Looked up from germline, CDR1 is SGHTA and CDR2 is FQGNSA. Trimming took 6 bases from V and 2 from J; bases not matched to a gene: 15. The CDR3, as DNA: TGTGCCAGCAGGAGTGTCGGAAAAGCGGGGCCACAAGAGACCCAGTACTTC. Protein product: CASRSVGKAGPQETQYF.

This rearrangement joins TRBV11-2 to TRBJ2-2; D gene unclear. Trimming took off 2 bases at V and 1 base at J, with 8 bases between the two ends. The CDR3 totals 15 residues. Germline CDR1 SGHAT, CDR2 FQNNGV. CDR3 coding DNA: TGTGCCAGCAGCTTATTCCTGGTGAACACCGGGGAGCTGTTTTTT. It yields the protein CASSLFLVNTGELFF.

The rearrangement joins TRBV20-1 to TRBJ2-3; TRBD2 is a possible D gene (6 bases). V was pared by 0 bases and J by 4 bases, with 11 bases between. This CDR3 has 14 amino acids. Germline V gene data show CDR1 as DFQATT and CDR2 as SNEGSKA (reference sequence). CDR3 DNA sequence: TGCAGTGCTAGAGAGGGGGGTAGGGCAGATACGCAGTATTTT. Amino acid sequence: CSAREGGRADTQYF.

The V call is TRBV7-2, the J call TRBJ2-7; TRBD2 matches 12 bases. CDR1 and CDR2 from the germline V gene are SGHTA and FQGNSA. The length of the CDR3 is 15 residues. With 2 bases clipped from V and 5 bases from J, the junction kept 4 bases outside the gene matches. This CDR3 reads CASSLWTSGIHEQYF. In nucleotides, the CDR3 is TGTGCCAGCAGCTTATGGACTAGCGGGATCCACGAGCAGTACTTC.

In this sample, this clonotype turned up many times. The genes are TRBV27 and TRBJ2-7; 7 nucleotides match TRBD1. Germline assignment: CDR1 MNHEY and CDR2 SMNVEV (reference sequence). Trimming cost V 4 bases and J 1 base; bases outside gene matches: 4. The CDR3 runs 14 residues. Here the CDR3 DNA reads TGTGCCAGCAGTTCCTGGACAGGATCCTACGAGCAGTACTTC. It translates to CASSSWTGSYEQYF.

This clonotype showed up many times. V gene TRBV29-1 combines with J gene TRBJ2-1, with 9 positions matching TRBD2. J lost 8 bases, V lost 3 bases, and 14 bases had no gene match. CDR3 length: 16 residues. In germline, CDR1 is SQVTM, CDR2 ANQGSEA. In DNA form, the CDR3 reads TGCAGCGTTGAGTCGGTAGTTCTAGCGGGGAGGGATGAGCAGTTCTTC. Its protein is CSVESVVLAGRDEQFF.

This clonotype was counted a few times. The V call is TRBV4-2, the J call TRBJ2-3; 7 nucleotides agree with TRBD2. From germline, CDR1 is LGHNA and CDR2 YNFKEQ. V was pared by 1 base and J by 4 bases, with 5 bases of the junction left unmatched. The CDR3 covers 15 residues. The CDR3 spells CASSQVWGGADTQYF. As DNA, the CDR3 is TGTGCCAGCAGCCAAGTTTGGGGGGGGGCAGATACGCAGTATTTT.

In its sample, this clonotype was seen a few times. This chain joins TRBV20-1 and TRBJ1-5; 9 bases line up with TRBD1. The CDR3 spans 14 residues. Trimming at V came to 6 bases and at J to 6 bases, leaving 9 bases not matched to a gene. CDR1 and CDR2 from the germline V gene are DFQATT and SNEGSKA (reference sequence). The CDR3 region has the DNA TGCAGTGCACCGACAGGGGGGGTCGCTCAGCCCCAGCATTTT. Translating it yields CSAPTGGVAQPQHF.

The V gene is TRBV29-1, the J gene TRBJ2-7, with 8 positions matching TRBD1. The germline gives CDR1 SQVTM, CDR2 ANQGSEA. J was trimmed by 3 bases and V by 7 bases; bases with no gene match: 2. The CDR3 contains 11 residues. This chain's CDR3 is CSGTGSYEQYF. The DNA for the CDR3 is TGCAGCGGGACAGGGAGCTACGAGCAGTACTTC.

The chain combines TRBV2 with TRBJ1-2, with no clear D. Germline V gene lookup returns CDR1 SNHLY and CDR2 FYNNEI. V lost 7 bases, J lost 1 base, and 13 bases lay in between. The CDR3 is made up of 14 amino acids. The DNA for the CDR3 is TGTGCCAGCACCCTAATCCAGGTTAACTATGGCTACACCTTC. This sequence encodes CASTLIQVNYGYTF.

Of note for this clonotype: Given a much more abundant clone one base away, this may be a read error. The CDR3 sequence is CASSVGLAENNEQFF. The CDR3 DNA follows: TGCGCCAGCAGCGTGGGTCTAGCGGAAAACAATGAGCAGTTCTTC. This chain links TRBV5-1 with TRBJ2-1; 7 nucleotides line up with TRBD2. Germline CDR1 SGHRS, CDR2 YFSETQ. The CDR3 totals 15 residues. The junction had 9 bases not matched to a gene; V was cut back by 4 bases and J by 5 bases.

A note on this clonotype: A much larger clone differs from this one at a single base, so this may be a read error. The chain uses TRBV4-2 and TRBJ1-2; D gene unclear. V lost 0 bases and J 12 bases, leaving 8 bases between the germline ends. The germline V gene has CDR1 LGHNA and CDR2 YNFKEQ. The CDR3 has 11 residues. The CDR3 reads CASSQEDGHTF. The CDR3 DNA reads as TGTGCCAGCAGCCAAGAGGACGGCCACACCTTC.

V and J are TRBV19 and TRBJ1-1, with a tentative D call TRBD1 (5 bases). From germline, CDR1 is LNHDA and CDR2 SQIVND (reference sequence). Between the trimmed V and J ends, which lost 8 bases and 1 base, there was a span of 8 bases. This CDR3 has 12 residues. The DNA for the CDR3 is TGTGCCAGTGGGACCCGGAACACTGAAGCTTTCTTT. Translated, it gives CASGTRNTEAFF.

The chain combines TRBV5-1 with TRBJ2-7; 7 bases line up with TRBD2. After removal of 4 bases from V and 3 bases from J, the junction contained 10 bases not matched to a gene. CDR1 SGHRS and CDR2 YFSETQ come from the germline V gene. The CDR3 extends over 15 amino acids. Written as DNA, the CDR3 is TGCGCCAGCAGCCTGGCCGCGGGGGAGGACTACGAGCAGTACTTC. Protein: CASSLAAGEDYEQYF.

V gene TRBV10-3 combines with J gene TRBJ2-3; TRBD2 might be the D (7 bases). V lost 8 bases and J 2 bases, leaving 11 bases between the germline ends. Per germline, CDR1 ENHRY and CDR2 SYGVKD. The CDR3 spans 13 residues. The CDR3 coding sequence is TGTGCCATCGCGGGGGCTCTCACAGATACGCAGTATTTT. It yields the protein CAIAGALTDTQYF.

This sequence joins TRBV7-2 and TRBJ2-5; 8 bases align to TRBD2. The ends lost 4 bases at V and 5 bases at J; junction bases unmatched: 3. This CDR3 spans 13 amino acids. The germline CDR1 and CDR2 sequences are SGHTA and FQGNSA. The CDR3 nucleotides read TGTGCCAGCAGCTACAGGACTAGCGAGACCCAGTACTTC. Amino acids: CASSYRTSETQYF.

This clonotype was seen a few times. DNA for the CDR3: TGTGCCAGCAGCCAACAATCCGGGACAACTAATGAAAAACTGTTTTTT. It specifies CASSQQSGTTNEKLFF. The rearrangement uses TRBV14 and TRBJ1-4; D unresolved. CDR3 length: 16 amino acids. CDR1 SGHDN and CDR2 FVKESK come from the germline V gene. Trimming shortened V by 2 bases and J by 0 bases, and 10 bases separated the two germline ends.

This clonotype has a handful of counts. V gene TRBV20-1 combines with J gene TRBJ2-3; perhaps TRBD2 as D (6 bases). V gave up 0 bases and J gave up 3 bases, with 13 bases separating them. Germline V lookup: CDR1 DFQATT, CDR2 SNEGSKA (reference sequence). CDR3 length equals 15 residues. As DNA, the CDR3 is TGCAGTGCTAGAGATGCAGTGGGGGGTACAGATACGCAGTATTTT. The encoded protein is CSARDAVGGTDTQYF.

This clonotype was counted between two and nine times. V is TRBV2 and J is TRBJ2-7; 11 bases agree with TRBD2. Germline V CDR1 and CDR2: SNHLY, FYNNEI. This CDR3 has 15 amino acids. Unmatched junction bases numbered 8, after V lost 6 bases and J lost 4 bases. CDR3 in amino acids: CASRFVAGGPYEQYF. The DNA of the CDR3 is TGTGCCAGCAGGTTCGTAGCGGGAGGGCCGTACGAGCAGTACTTC.

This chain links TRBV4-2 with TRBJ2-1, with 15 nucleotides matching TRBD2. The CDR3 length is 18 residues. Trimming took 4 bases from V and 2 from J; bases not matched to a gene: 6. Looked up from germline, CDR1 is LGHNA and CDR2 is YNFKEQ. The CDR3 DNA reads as TGTGCCAGCAGCCCGGGACTAGCGGGAGGCCCTCCCTACAATGAGCAGTTCTTC. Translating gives CASSPGLAGGPPYNEQFF.

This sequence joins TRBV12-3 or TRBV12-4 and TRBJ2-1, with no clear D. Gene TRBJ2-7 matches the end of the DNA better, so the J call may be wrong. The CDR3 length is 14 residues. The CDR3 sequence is CASSLERVYNEQYF. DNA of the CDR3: TGTGCCAGCAGTTTGGAACGTGTCTACAATGAGCAGTACTTC.

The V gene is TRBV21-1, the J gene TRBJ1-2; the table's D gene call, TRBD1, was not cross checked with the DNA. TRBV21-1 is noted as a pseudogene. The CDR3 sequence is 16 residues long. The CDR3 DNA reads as TGTGCCAGCAGCAAACGCGTGGGGGGCGAAGGCTATGGCTACACCTTC. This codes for CASSKRVGGEGYGYTF.

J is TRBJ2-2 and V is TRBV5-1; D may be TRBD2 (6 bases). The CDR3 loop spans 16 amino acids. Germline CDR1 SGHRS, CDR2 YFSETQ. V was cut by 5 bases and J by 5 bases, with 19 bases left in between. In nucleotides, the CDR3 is TGCGCCAGCAGTCACGGCGGGATTACTCCGACCGGGGAGCTGTTTTTT. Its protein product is CASSHGGITPTGELFF.